The 30 T cell receptor beta chains below all came from one sample that was sequenced in a study of CD8 T cells in Susac syndrome. With random hexamers, reverse transcription was performed on about 0.5 to 1 ug of RNA. TCRdb reprocessed the immunoSEQ multiplex PCR reads via MiXCR and lists one record per CDR3 protein. The table records under 95,000 distinct CDR3 sequences, roughly 94% of them present only once. The sample comprised CD4+ T cells from PBMCs. The origin of the receptors is a human donor with Susac syndrome.

The rearrangement uses TRBV11-2 and TRBJ2-5; 12 nucleotides line up with TRBD2. This CDR3 is 15 amino acids long. Germline CDR1 is SGHAT and CDR2 is FQNNGV. V lost 5 bases, J lost 5 bases, and 6 bases stayed unmatched. The chain's CDR3 is CASSRLAGEWETQYF. CDR3 nucleotides: TGTGCCAGCAGCCGACTAGCGGGGGAATGGGAGACCCAGTACTTC.

V gene TRBV6-2 or TRBV6-3 combines with J gene TRBJ2-7, with D possibly matching TRBD1 (5 bases). Germline CDR1 MNHEY, CDR2 SVGEGT. Trimming shortened V by 6 bases and J by 5 bases, and 11 bases separated the two germline ends. The CDR3 runs 12 residues. The CDR3: CASSSGFHEQYF. The CDR3 DNA follows: TGTGCCAGCAGCTCAGGGTTTCACGAGCAGTACTTC.

This clonotype was observed a single time. The V and J genes are TRBV5-1 and TRBJ2-6; no definite D call. CDR3 length equals 11 residues. V dropped 6 bases and J dropped 7 bases, with 5 bases sitting between them. Germline CDR1 SGHRS, CDR2 YFSETQ. CDR3 nucleotides: TGCGCCAGCACTGATGCCAACGTCCTGACTTTC. It translates to CASTDANVLTF.

The chain carries TRBV2 and TRBJ2-1; D is perhaps TRBD1 (5 bases). Per the germline V gene, CDR1 is SNHLY and CDR2 is FYNNEI. V lost 0 bases and J lost 5, with 14 bases in between. This CDR3 has 16 residues. The CDR3 coding sequence is TGTGCCAGCAGTGAAGCGGGCAGGGCCAGGGACAATGAGCAGTTCTTC. This encodes CASSEAGRARDNEQFF.

As for this clonotype: The junction and the germline gene differ at one end; a read error may be behind it. The V call is TRBV5-1, the J call TRBJ1-1; TRBD1 might be the D (6 bases). CDR1 is SGHRS, CDR2 YFSETQ, per germline. This CDR3 region has 15 residues. The CDR3 spells CANSVWTAANTEAFF. In nucleotides, the CDR3 is TGCGCCAACAGCGTCTGGACAGCCGCGAACACTGAAGCTTTCTTT.

The chain employs TRBV4-3 and TRBJ1-2; no definite D call. With 0 bases removed from V and 2 bases from J, the gap between germline ends came to 13 bases. CDR1 LGHNA and CDR2 YSLEER come from the germline V gene. CDR3 length: 16 residues. The CDR3 DNA reads as TGCGCCAGCAGCCAAGAACCCTTTTTACCCAACTATGGCTACACCTTC. It translates to CASSQEPFLPNYGYTF.

The chain employs TRBV5-1 and TRBJ2-1, with D tentatively TRBD1 or TRBD2 (5 bases each). Germline assignment: CDR1 SGHRS and CDR2 YFSETQ. The CDR3 runs 11 residues. V lost 6 bases, J lost 8 bases, and 9 bases lay in between. The CDR3 is CASTRGDEQFF. DNA for the CDR3: TGCGCCAGCACCCGGGGCGATGAGCAGTTCTTC.

The V call is TRBV5-6, the J call TRBJ2-7; unclear D gene. Trimming pared 0 bases from V and 6 bases from J, leaving 4 bases between. The CDR3 totals 11 residues. CDR1 is SGHDT and CDR2 is YYEEEE in the germline V gene. CDR3 loop: CASSLGPEQYF. CDR3 bases: TGTGCCAGCAGCTTGGGTCCCGAGCAGTACTTC.

The chain joins TRBV27 to TRBJ1-4; D possibly corresponds to TRBD1 (6 bases). The V end was cut by 6 bases, the J end by 7 bases, with 15 bases between. This CDR3 contains 14 residues. CDR1 and CDR2 from the germline V gene are MNHEY and SMNVEV (reference sequence). DNA of the CDR3: TGTGCCAGCAGGCGGGACACCGACCGTGAAAAACTGTTTTTT. This translates into CASRRDTDREKLFF.

The rearrangement links TRBV9 to TRBJ2-1; no firm D call. CDR3 length equals 15 residues. Germline V gene lookup returns CDR1 SGDLS and CDR2 YYNGEE. V lost 0 bases to trimming and J lost 8 bases, with 15 bases between them. The CDR3 sequence is CASSVGALPLDEQFF. In DNA form, the CDR3 reads TGTGCCAGCAGCGTAGGGGCCCTCCCTCTAGATGAGCAGTTCTTC.

The genes are TRBV9 and TRBJ2-1; 11 positions agree with TRBD1. The V gene end was trimmed by 0 bases and the J gene end by 7 bases; junction bases not matched to a gene: 6. The CDR3 is made up of 16 amino acids. CDR1 SGDLS and CDR2 YYNGEE come from the germline V gene. CDR3 in DNA: TGTGCCAGCAGCGTAGGCACGGGACAGGGGGTAAATGAGCAGTTCTTC. It codes for CASSVGTGQGVNEQFF.

V usage is TRBV4-2 and J usage is TRBJ1-1; D is perhaps TRBD1 (6 bases). This CDR3 is 14 amino acids long. V gave up 4 bases and J gave up 4 bases, with 13 bases separating them. The germline V gene encodes CDR1 LGHNA and CDR2 YNFKEQ. Written as DNA, the CDR3 is TGTGCCAGCAGCCTCGCAAGGGGGACCACTGAAGCTTTCTTT. This gives the protein CASSLARGTTEAFF.

V and J are TRBV4-1 and TRBJ2-1, with 10 bases aligning to TRBD2. CDR3 length: 17 amino acids. CDR1 is MGHRA, CDR2 YSYEKL, per germline. V trimming: 0 bases; J trimming: 6 bases; junction bases outside the gene matches: 8. The CDR3 here is CASSQDGLAARFNEQFF. CDR3 nucleotide sequence: TGCGCCAGCAGCCAAGATGGACTAGCGGCTCGTTTCAATGAGCAGTTCTTC.

The chain couples TRBV7-9 to TRBJ1-2, with a possible D match to TRBD1 (5 bases). V lost 3 bases and J lost 3, with 11 bases in between. From germline, CDR1 is SEHNR and CDR2 FQNEAQ (reference sequence). The CDR3 covers 14 residues. CDR3 bases: TGTGCCAGCAGCTTGGACGGCAGGGACTATGGCTACACCTTC. Translating gives CASSLDGRDYGYTF.

This clonotype appeared a few times. The chain is built from TRBV18 and TRBJ2-3; the D call may be TRBD1 or TRBD2 (6 bases each). This CDR3 spans 12 amino acids. Per the germline V gene, CDR1 is KGHSH and CDR2 is LQKENI. Trimming removed 6 bases at V and 5 bases at J, with 9 bases between. DNA for the CDR3: TGTGCCAGCTCGGAGGGGGGAGATACGCAGTATTTT. It codes for CASSEGGDTQYF.

This CDR3 is CASSLDVAGSSPLHF. The CDR3 region has the DNA TGTGCCAGCAGCTTAGATGTGGCAGGGAGTTCACCCCTCCACTTT. This rearrangement joins TRBV11-2 to TRBJ1-6, with D possibly being TRBD1 (5 bases). From germline, CDR1 is SGHAT and CDR2 FQNNGV. Trimming removed 0 bases at V and 9 bases at J, with 12 bases between. The CDR3 covers 15 residues.

This rearrangement joins TRBV29-1 to TRBJ1-2; D perhaps matches TRBD1 (6 bases). Germline CDR1 reads SQVTM; CDR2 reads ANQGSEA. V gave up 1 base and J gave up 5 bases, with 14 bases separating them. CDR3 size: 14 residues. This CDR3 reads CSVEAPDSSYGYTF. The CDR3 DNA reads as TGCAGCGTTGAAGCCCCGGACAGTAGTTATGGCTACACCTTC.

The rearrangement uses TRBV28 and TRBJ2-6, with 9 bases that match TRBD1. V shed 5 bases and J 2 bases; nucleotides not matched to a gene: 7. The CDR3 has 17 residues. Germline CDR1 reads MDHEN; CDR2 reads SYDVKM. The CDR3 region is CASSPPRTGAGANVLTF. The CDR3 coding sequence is TGTGCCAGCAGTCCTCCCCGGACAGGGGCTGGGGCCAACGTCCTGACTTTC.

The gene calls are TRBV7-9 and TRBJ2-1; unclear D gene. The CDR3 runs to 14 residues. From germline, CDR1 is SEHNR and CDR2 FQNEAQ (reference sequence). V was shortened by 5 bases and J by 10 bases, with 18 bases between the two germline ends. CDR3 DNA: TGTGCCAGCAGCCCATATCAAAAAGGAATGGAGCAGTTCTTC. This translates into CASSPYQKGMEQFF.

The chain is built from TRBV19 and TRBJ2-2; tentatively, D is TRBD1 or TRBD2 (5 bases each). In germline, CDR1 is LNHDA, CDR2 SQIVND (reference sequence). The CDR3 extends over 16 amino acids. The V end was cut by 5 bases, the J end by 3 bases, with 16 bases between. The CDR3 reads CASSQRGPPHTGELFF. CDR3 DNA sequence: TGTGCCAGTAGTCAGAGGGGACCTCCCCACACCGGGGAGCTGTTTTTT.

This sequence joins TRBV27 and TRBJ2-7; TRBD1 matches 8 bases. The V gene end was trimmed by 6 bases and the J gene end by 4 bases; junction bases not matched to a gene: 5. Germline assignment: CDR1 MNHEY and CDR2 SMNVEV (reference sequence). The CDR3 runs 13 residues. Here the CDR3 reads CASSRGPGYEQYF. Here the CDR3 DNA reads TGTGCCAGCAGCAGGGGGCCGGGGTACGAGCAGTACTTC.

The rearrangement links TRBV29-1 to TRBJ2-3, with D possibly called TRBD1 or TRBD2 (5 bases each). The CDR3 is 15 amino acids. The V and J ends lost 6 bases and 0 bases respectively, with 16 bases between them. The germline CDR1 and CDR2 sequences are SQVTM and ANQGSEA. In DNA, the CDR3 is TGCAGCGTAACAGGACTTTCGCCTAGCACAGATACGCAGTATTTT. Protein: CSVTGLSPSTDTQYF.

This clonotype is a singleton in its sample. In DNA form, the CDR3 reads TGTGCCAGCAGTGGGGGAGTGGCGGCGACCCAGTACTTC. Its protein product is CASSGGVAATQYF. This chain links TRBV2 with TRBJ2-5, with D tentatively TRBD2 (5 bases). Germline V gene lookup returns CDR1 SNHLY and CDR2 FYNNEI. The CDR3 runs 13 residues. V lost 4 bases and J lost 7, with 13 bases in between.

The V call is TRBV21-1, the J call TRBJ2-1. TRBV21-1 is flagged as a pseudogene. CDR3 length equals 16 residues. CDR3 bases: TGTGCCAGCAGCAAATCTCACAGAGCCTCCTACAATGAGCAGTTCTTC. It codes for CASSKSHRASYNEQFF.

The rearrangement uses TRBV20-1 and TRBJ2-3; TRBD2 agrees at 8 bases. Germline loops: CDR1 DFQATT, CDR2 SNEGSKA (reference sequence). The CDR3 sequence is 15 residues long. After removal of 6 bases from V and 4 bases from J, the junction contained 12 bases not matched to a gene. CDR3 sequence reads: CSATVVAGNADTQYF. CDR3 coding DNA: TGCAGTGCCACCGTCGTAGCGGGGAACGCAGATACGCAGTATTTT.

The gene calls are TRBV3-1 and TRBJ1-3; weak D call: TRBD1 (5 bases). The CDR3 runs 16 residues. Trimming left V 7 bases short and J 1 base short, with 17 bases between. CDR1 and CDR2 from the germline V gene are LGHDT and YNNKEL (reference sequence). CDR3 DNA sequence: TGTGCCAGCACCCCCGCAGGGTCCATTTCTGGAAACACCATATATTTT. Protein product: CASTPAGSISGNTIYF. The whole variable domain, filled in from reference TRBV3-1 and TRBJ1-3, reads DTAVSQTPKYLVTQMGNDKSIKCEQNLGHDTMYWYKQDSKKFLKIMFSYNNKELIINETVPNRFSPKSPDKAHLNLHINSLELGDSAVYFCASTPAGSISGNTIYFGEGSWLTVV.

The V and J genes are TRBV28 and TRBJ2-5; 10 bases map to TRBD2. V dropped 3 bases and J dropped 4; count of bases not matched to a gene: 5. The germline gives CDR1 MDHEN, CDR2 SYDVKM. The CDR3 loop spans 15 amino acids. CDR3 region: CASSFASGGGETQYF. In DNA form, the CDR3 reads TGTGCCAGCAGTTTCGCTAGCGGGGGAGGAGAGACCCAGTACTTC.

This chain connects TRBV29-1 to TRBJ2-1, with 9 bases aligning to TRBD1. There are 13 residues in the CDR3. The J segment lost 15 bases and the V segment lost 3 bases, leaving 12 bases of the junction unmatched. Germline V gene sequence: CDR1 SQVTM, CDR2 ANQGSEA. This CDR3 reads CSVDPNRGQVRFF. CDR3 in DNA: TGCAGCGTTGATCCAAACAGGGGGCAGGTGCGGTTCTTC.

The chain joins TRBV2 to TRBJ2-1; tentative D call: TRBD2 (7 bases). The CDR3 has 13 amino acids. Germline CDR1 is SNHLY and CDR2 is FYNNEI. Trimming took 7 bases from V and 10 from J, leaving 17 bases between them. The CDR3 DNA sequence: TGTGCCAGCAAGGGGGGGGCATTTGAGGAGCAGTTCTTC. Its protein product is CASKGGAFEEQFF.

The table lists this clonotype with a few counts. This rearrangement joins TRBV11-2 to TRBJ2-5; no clear D. Germline values: CDR1 SGHAT, CDR2 FQNNGV. Trimming cost V 0 bases and J 3 bases, with 8 bases left between them. CDR3 size: 14 residues. CDR3 bases: TGTGCCAGCAGCTTAGAGGCTAGTAAAGAGACCCAGTACTTC. Amino acid sequence: CASSLEASKETQYF.